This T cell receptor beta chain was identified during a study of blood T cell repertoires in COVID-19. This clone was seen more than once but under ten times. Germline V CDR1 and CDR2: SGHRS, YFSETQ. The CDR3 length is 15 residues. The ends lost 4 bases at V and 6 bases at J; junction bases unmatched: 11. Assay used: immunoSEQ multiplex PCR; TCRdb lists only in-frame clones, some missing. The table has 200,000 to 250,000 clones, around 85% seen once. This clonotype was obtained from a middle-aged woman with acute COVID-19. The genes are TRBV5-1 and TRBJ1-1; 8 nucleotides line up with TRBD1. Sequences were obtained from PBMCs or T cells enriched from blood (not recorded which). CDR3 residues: CASSPLTGVYSEAFF. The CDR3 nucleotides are TGCGCCAGCAGCCCCTTGACAGGGGTGTACTCTGAAGCTTTCTTT.